This TCR beta chain is drawn from a study of T cells in Graves' hyperthyroidism and ophthalmopathy. Researchers took RNA transcripts and amplified the TCR beta CDR3 regions from them. HTBI primers were the set used in a first-round RT-PCR of the TCR CDR3. TCRdb used MiXCR to reprocess the multiplex PCR reads, holding one entry per CDR3 protein. In the table there are nearly 750,000 distinct CDR3 sequences, just over 35% of which are singletons. Germline assignment: CDR1 SNHLY and CDR2 FYNNEI. The CDR3 runs 19 residues. V lost 5 bases and J lost 5, with 28 bases in between. Uncontrolled infection, other autoimmune disease, pregnancy or lactation excluded patients. The PBMCs were taken from roughly 10 ml of fresh peripheral blood.

The TCR was taken from a woman aged 40-49 years with Graves' hyperthyroidism. The genes are TRBV2 and TRBJ1-5; no definite D call. The source material was blood. The CDR3 region is CASSYDNKRDFMYDQPQHF. In DNA, the CDR3 is TGTGCCAGCAGTTACGATAACAAACGTGACTTCATGTACGATCAGCCCCAGCATTTT. Supplemented by reference TRBV2 and TRBJ1-5, the full variable domain reads EPEVTQTPSHQVTQMGQEVILRCVPISNHLYFYWYRQILGQKVEFLVSFYNNEISEKSEIFDDQFSVERPDGSNFTLKIRSTKLEDSAMYFCASSYDNKRDFMYDQPQHFGDGTRLSIL.